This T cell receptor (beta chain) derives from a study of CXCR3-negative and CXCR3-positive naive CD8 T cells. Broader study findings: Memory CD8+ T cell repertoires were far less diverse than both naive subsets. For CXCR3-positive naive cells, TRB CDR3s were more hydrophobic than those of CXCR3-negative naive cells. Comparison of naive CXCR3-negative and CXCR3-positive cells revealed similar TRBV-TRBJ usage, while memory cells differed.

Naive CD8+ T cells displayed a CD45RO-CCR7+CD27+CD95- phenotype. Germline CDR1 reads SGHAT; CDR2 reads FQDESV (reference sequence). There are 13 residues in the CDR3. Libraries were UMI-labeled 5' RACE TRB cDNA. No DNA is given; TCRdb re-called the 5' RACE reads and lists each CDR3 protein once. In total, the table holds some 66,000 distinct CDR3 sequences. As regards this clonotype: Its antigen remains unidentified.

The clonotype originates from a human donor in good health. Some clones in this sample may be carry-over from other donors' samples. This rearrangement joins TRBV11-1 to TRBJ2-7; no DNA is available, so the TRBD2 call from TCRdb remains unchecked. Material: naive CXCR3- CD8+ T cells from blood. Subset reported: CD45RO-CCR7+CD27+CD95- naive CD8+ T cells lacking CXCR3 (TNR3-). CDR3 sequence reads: CASSHGQGLEQYF.